The clone carrying this TCR beta chain was seen more than once but under ten times. The data derive from a study of cytomegalovirus exposure and HLA in healthy donors. PCR amplification relied on 60 Vbeta primers (plus 13 Jbeta primers). The data were produced by immunoSEQ multiplex PCR, yet TCRdb's version contains in-frame clones alone and is incomplete. The repertoire holds 100,000 to 150,000 clones, with about 82% as singletons. This CDR3 spans 12 amino acids. CDR1 SGHTA and CDR2 FQGNSA come from the germline V gene. V shed 5 bases and J shed 3 bases, with 8 bases lying between them. This sequence originates from a man between 50 and 59 years old in good health and CMV-seronegative. Sequencing was carried out using PBMCs. This chain links TRBV7-2 with TRBJ2-7; D remains ambiguous. The CDR3 sequence: CASSRPGYEQYF. The CDR3 DNA is TGTGCCAGCAGCCGCCCCGGCTACGAGCAGTACTTC.